This note documents a single T cell receptor beta chain sequence. Its target is unknown. Molecules of cDNA were individually given unique molecular identifiers that were attached to them. MiXCR was run by TCRdb on the 5' RACE reads, yielding one entry per CDR3 protein. The sample consists of 75,000 to 100,000 distinct CDR3 sequences, around 14% of them appearing once. V lost 1 base, J lost 4 bases, and 11 bases lay in between. This CDR3 is 15 amino acids long. CDR1 is KGHSH, CDR2 LQKENI, per germline. This sample is part of a study of early T cells in non-severe SARS-CoV-2 infection. In the study overall: Sequencing of unsorted whole blood was done on bulk RNA, leaving chains unpaired.

Points from the study as a whole: VDJdb-based annotation leaned toward anti-spike CD8 responses and missed private and CD4 specificities.

The sequencing sample was made of whole blood. The chain carries TRBV18 and TRBJ1-5; D may be TRBD1 (5 bases). The receptor was derived from an adult who was a healthcare worker with PCR-confirmed SARS-CoV-2 infection or an uninfected control (not recorded which). CDR3 nucleotides: TGTGCCAGCTCACCACTTAAGACAGCAAATCAGCCCCAGCATTTT. As protein: CASSPLKTANQPQHF.